This TCR beta chain is from a study of vaccination effects on CD4 cells after COVID-19. About the research overall: Participants each got two BNT162b2 or mRNA-1273 vaccine doses. General study results and limits: By a late point after vaccination, infection- and vaccine-induced clones had shrunk markedly through clonal contraction. There was only 1 of 255 vaccine-induced clones in healthy vaccinees that cross-reacted with common cold coronaviruses.

In regard to this clone: The antigen remains unidentified.

Before any sequencing was done, the ViraFEST assay used viral peptide pools to expand antigen-specific CD4+ T cells. At the end of 10 days of culture, CD4+ T cells were isolated. Prior SARS-CoV-2 infection was absent in the vaccine recipients, as shown by negative nucleocapsid antibodies. Cultivation was performed at two million PBMC per well with around 9.3 IU/ml IL-2 and 9.5 to 10 ug/ml peptides added. The CDR3 length is 16 residues. Trimming cost V 2 bases and J 5 bases; bases outside gene matches: 10. CDR1 and CDR2 from the germline V gene are SGHVS and FNYEAQ. Sequencing used immunoSEQ multiplex PCR; TCRdb keeps in-frame clones, though not all of them. The sample comprises about 37,000 clones, around 66% of which are singletons, and 14% to 15% rests with the top ten.

V usage is TRBV7-6 and J usage is TRBJ2-5; 8 bases line up with TRBD1. Material: CD4+ T cells from PBMCs cultured with HCoV-OC43 spike peptides, obtained before COVID-19 vaccination. Indicated subset: HCoV-OC43 spike overlapping peptide pool stimulation. The clonotype was recovered from a human donor who received a COVID-19 vaccine. CDR3 in amino acids: CASSLRSGQGGETQYF. CDR3 bases: TGTGCCAGCAGCTTAAGGTCTGGACAGGGTGGGGAGACCCAGTACTTC.